Listed below are T cell receptor beta chains from one sample, sequenced in a study of blood T cell repertoires in COVID-19. Libraries were prepared by immunoSEQ multiplex PCR; TCRdb keeps only in-frame clonotypes and omits some of them. The sample contains more than 95,000 clones, 82% of which appear only once. Specimen: peripheral blood. The receptor source for this set is a man aged 60 to 69 with acute or convalescent COVID-19. Both conserved end residues are part of each CDR3. Each record gives: J gene, V gene, clone size, D gene, CDR3 DNA, CDR3 protein. A D gene is named only where the DNA matches it firmly. Not every row has a clone size; where given, it reads once, few, many or a size class.

TRBJ2-1	TRBV19	-	-	TGTGCCAGTAGTATGGGCGGGGATTACAATGAGCAGTTCTTC	CASSMGGDYNEQFF
TRBJ2-1	TRBV7-2	-	-	TGTGCCAGCAGCGCAGGGGTGAATGAGCAGTTCTTC	CASSAGVNEQFF
TRBJ1-2	TRBV14	-	-	TGTGCCAGCAGCCAAGACGCATCCAGGGTCTATGGCTACACCTTC	CASSQDASRVYGYTF
TRBJ1-1	TRBV4-1	-	-	TGCGCCAGCAGCCAAGGACGCAGGGAGAACACTGAAGCTTTCTTT	CASSQGRRENTEAFF
TRBJ1-4	TRBV18	few	TRBD1	TGTGCCAGCTCGGCGGGACAGGTTGAAGGGAATGAAAAACTGTTTTTT	CASSAGQVEGNEKLFF
TRBJ2-3	TRBV28	-	TRBD1	TGTGCCAGCAGTTTTCCAGGGGGAGGCACAGATACGCAGTATTTT	CASSFPGGGTDTQYF
TRBJ2-7	TRBV25-1	-	TRBD1	TGTGCCAGCAGTGAGGACAGGGGGCTCGAGCAGTACTTC	CASSEDRGLEQYF
TRBJ2-1	TRBV20-1	-	TRBD2	TGCAGTGCTAGTGTGGCTAGCGGGGGGGCTTTTTTGGAGCAGTTCTTC	CSASVASGGAFLEQFF
TRBJ2-5	TRBV19	-	-	TGTGCCAGTAGTCCCGAAGTAGCGGTCTACCTAGAGACCCAGTACTTC	CASSPEVAVYLETQYF
TRBJ1-2	TRBV7-8	-	-	TGTGCCAGCAGCTTAGGGTCGGACAGTAACTATGGCTACACCTTC	CASSLGSDSNYGYTF
TRBJ2-5	TRBV2	-	-	TGTGCCAGCAGTAAAAGGACAAACCAAGAGACCCAGTACTTC	CASSKRTNQETQYF
TRBJ2-1	TRBV2	once	-	TGTGCCAGCAGAGGTGGGGGGGAGCAGTTCTTC	CASRGGGEQFF